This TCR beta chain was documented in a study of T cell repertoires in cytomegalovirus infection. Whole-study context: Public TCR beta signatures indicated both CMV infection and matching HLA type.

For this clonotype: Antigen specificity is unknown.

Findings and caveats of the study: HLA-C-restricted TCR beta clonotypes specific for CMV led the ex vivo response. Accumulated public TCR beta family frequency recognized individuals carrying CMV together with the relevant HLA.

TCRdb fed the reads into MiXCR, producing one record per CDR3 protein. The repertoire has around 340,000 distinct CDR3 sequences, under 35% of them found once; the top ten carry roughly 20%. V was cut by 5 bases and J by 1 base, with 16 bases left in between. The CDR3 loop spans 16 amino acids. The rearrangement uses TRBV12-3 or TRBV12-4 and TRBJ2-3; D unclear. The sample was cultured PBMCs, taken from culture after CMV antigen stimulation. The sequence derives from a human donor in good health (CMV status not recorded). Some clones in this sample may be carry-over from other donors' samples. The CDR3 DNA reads TGTGCCAGCAGTAACCCAGCGCCGGCGGGCACAGATACGCAGTATTTT. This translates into CASSNPAPAGTDTQYF.